The following is a T cell receptor beta chain sequence with its context. The target antigen is unknown. The entry originates in a study of CD8+ T cells in alopecia areata. About the research overall: Treatment ran 6 to 18 months, with 6 months of follow-up afterward. Study-wide findings and caveats: Clonality was higher in lesional than normal scalp, especially in alopecia totalis/universalis.

This CDR3 is built from 12 residues. The ends were cut back, 4 bases at V and 8 bases at J, with 11 bases in the middle. Germline V gene sequence: CDR1 MNHEY, CDR2 SVGAGI. Extracted RNA was reverse transcribed, and the resulting cDNA served as sequencing template. The assay was immunoSEQ multiplex PCR, and TCRdb's table has in-frame clones only and misses some. The sample includes 150,000 to 200,000 clones, roughly 50% seen only once; the top ten take around 15%. Treatment denoted: oral pan-JAK inhibitor, 5-10 mg twice daily. V gene TRBV6-5 combines with J gene TRBJ1-2; D may be TRBD1 (5 bases). Sequencing used CD4+ T cells sorted from blood, obtained between weeks 55 and 65, from a patient treated with tofacitinib. This receptor was obtained from a human donor with alopecia areata. Here the CDR3 reads CASSSPGLGYTF. In nucleotides, the CDR3 is TGTGCCAGCAGTTCCCCAGGGTTAGGCTACACCTTC.